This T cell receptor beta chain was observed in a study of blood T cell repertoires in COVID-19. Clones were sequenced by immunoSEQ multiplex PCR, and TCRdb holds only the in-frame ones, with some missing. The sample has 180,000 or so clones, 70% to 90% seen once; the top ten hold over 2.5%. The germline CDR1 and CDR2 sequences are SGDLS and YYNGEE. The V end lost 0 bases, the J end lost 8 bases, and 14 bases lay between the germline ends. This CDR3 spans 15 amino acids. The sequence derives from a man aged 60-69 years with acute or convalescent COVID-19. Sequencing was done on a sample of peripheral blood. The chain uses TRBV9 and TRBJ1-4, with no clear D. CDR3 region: CASSVGAREGEKLFF. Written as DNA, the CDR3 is TGTGCCAGCAGCGTAGGGGCGAGAGAAGGAGAAAAACTGTTTTTT. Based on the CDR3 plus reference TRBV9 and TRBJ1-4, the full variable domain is DSGVTQTPKHLITATGQRVTLRCSPRSGDLSVYWYQQSLDQGLQFLIQYYNGEERAKGNILERFSAQQFPDLHSELNLSSLELGDSALYFCASSVGAREGEKLFFGSGTQLSVL.